This TCR beta chain was found in a study of vaccination and CD4 T cells after COVID-19. Study in general: Investigators took post-vaccine samples a median roughly 70 days after dose two, within a range of 14 to 241.

Sample treatment: roughly 11-day PBMC culture with coronavirus spike peptide pools or control peptides (ViraFEST assay). Turning to this clonotype: Its antigen is not known.

The assay that was used to sequence DNA from cultured CD4+ T cells was the Oncomine TCR Beta short-read assay. TCRdb ran MiXCR on the PCR reads and lists one entry per CDR3 protein. The sample holds 6,100 or so distinct CDR3 sequences, around 50% seen once. V lost 5 bases, J lost 3 bases, and 7 bases stayed unmatched. Germline CDR1 SGHTA, CDR2 FQGNSA. This CDR3 comprises 15 residues. Whole-study results and caveats: A median approximately 83% of convalescent patients' SARS-CoV-2-reactive clones emerged only after vaccination.

The chain carries TRBV7-2 and TRBJ2-7; 10 bases map to TRBD2. This receptor was identified in a human donor who had recovered from COVID-19. The sequenced sample was CD4+ T cells from blood, cultured in vitro. CDR3 sequence: CASSQRTSGYYEQYF. CDR3 coding DNA: TGTGCCAGCAGCCAGCGGACTAGCGGTTACTACGAGCAGTACTTC. The full variable domain, with the rest looked up from reference TRBV7-2 and TRBJ2-7, is GAGVSQSPSNKVTEKGKDVELRCDPISGHTALYWYRQSLGQGLEFLIYFQGNSAPDKSGLPSDRFSAERTGGSVSTLTIQRTQQEDSAVYLCASSQRTSGYYEQYFGPGTRLTVT.